This T cell receptor (beta chain) is from a study of control samples from healthy donors and cancer patients. The trim removed 5 bases at V and 3 bases at J, leaving 6 bases unmatched. The CDR3 covers 16 residues. Germline loops: CDR1 KGHDR, CDR2 SFDVKD. Assay: immunoSEQ multiplex PCR; the TCRdb copy retains only in-frame clones and omits some. The sample has some 140,000 clones; roughly 90% are singletons. Specimen: blood. The chain joins TRBV24-1 to TRBJ2-2; 9 bases map to TRBD1. The sequence derives from a man aged 30-40 years in good health. CDR3 residues: CATSGYRGLDTGELFF. DNA for the CDR3: TGTGCCACCAGTGGTTACAGGGGGCTAGACACCGGGGAGCTGTTTTTT.